This T cell receptor beta chain was obtained from a study of control samples from healthy donors and cancer patients (dated by TCRdb to between 2020 and 2021). Library preparation employed the immunoSEQ multiplex PCR assay. Imported from immuneACCESS, the table was reduced by TCRdb to in-frame sequences with V and J called. These copies leave out some clones; in studies compared against another copy, an unresolved V gene accounts for under half, and the cause of the remainder is not known. The sample has tens of thousands of clones on record, less than 90% of them singletons. Jointly, the top ten make up approximately 15% of the sample. The germline V gene yields SGHAT for CDR1 and FQNNGV for CDR2. V loses 2 bases, J loses 12 bases, and the germline ends lie 23 bases apart. Its CDR3 holds 16 amino acids, cysteine through phenylalanine. The retained sequence is limited to the CDR3, 48 bases, with the frame set at the first base.

Concerning this clone itself: Its antigen is currently not known. No per-base quality is available; no much larger clone lies one base away.

The sequence came from a woman in her 70s in good health. The sequenced sample consisted of blood. Here the chain combines TRBV11-2 and TRBJ2-1; TRBD1 is a possible D gene, resting on 6 matching bases. This receptor has the CDR3 CASSLSETDLRGRQFF. The DNA reads as follows: TGTGCCAGCAGCTTAAGTGAAACAGACCTAAGGGGGAGGCAGTTCTTC.